The sequence of this T cell receptor (beta chain) was determined in a study of blood T cell repertoires in COVID-19. Study summary: The United States, Italy and Spain supplied acute and convalescent COVID-19 samples. T cells, B-cell-depleted T cells, or PBMCs provided the cDNA or gDNA that served as material.

Enrolment of Seattle patients took place during active infection, and they were followed longitudinally. Method: immunoSEQ multiplex PCR; TCRdb's copy keeps in-frame clones and lacks some. There are 350,000 to 450,000 clones in the sample; approximately 89% occur only once, and 2% to 2.5% lies in the top ten. Sequenced material: peripheral blood. This receptor was obtained from a woman aged 55-70 years with COVID-19, enrolled during active disease.

The CDR3: CASSITESSGNTIYF. CDR3 in DNA: TGTGCCAGTAGTATAACAGAGAGCTCTGGAAACACCATATATTTT. The gene calls are TRBV19 and TRBJ1-3; D is undetermined. In germline, CDR1 is LNHDA, CDR2 SQIVND (reference sequence). Trimming removed 2 bases from V and 0 bases from J, with 8 bases in between. The CDR3 length is 15 residues.